These 14 T cell receptor beta chains share one sample of origin, sequenced in a study of cytomegalovirus exposure and HLA in healthy donors. PCR amplification relied on 60 Vbeta primers (plus 13 Jbeta primers). Profiling relied on immunoSEQ multiplex PCR, and the TCRdb table lists in-frame clones only, not all of them. The data contain under 200,000 clones, 80% of them singletons. Material for sequencing was PBMCs. The source is a woman between 45 and 65 years old in good health and CMV-seropositive.

The chain combines TRBV19 with TRBJ1-5; TRBD1 aligns across 7 bases. This CDR3 spans 13 amino acids. With V trimmed by 7 bases and J by 6 bases, 6 bases remained unmatched. Germline CDR1 reads LNHDA; CDR2 reads SQIVND (reference sequence). The DNA of the CDR3 is TGTGCCAGTACCGGGACAGCTTTTCAGCCCCAGCATTTT. It encodes CASTGTAFQPQHF.

V usage is TRBV7-2 and J usage is TRBJ2-7; maybe TRBD1 (6 bases). The CDR3 spans 15 residues. CDR1 SGHTA and CDR2 FQGNSA come from the germline V gene. The germline V and J ends were trimmed by 5 bases and 3 bases, with 17 bases remaining between them. Here the CDR3 DNA reads TGTGCCAGCAGCCCAGAGGGACATATCCTCTACGAGCAGTACTTC. Its protein is CASSPEGHILYEQYF.

This clone showed up just a few times. The rearrangement joins TRBV5-1 to TRBJ1-1, with D perhaps matching TRBD1 (5 bases). This CDR3 contains 14 residues. In germline, CDR1 is SGHRS, CDR2 YFSETQ. V was clipped by 0 bases and J by 7 bases, with 13 bases between them. The CDR3 DNA reads as TGCGCCAGCAGCTTGGCTGACAGTGGTGGTGAAGCTTTCTTT. This gives the protein CASSLADSGGEAFF.

This chain connects TRBV5-1 to TRBJ1-4; D may be TRBD1 (5 bases). Deletions cut 1 base from V and 8 bases from J, with 12 bases between. CDR3 length: 14 residues. Germline CDR1 and CDR2: SGHRS and YFSETQ. CDR3: CASSLSGEVEKLFF. CDR3 DNA sequence: TGCGCCAGCAGCTTGTCGGGGGAGGTCGAAAAACTGTTTTTT.

The chain couples TRBV6-1 to TRBJ1-3; 10 bases map to TRBD1. Germline V gene lookup returns CDR1 MNHNS and CDR2 SASEGT. This CDR3 comprises 16 residues. After removal of 4 bases from V and 0 bases from J, the junction contained 3 bases not matched to a gene. The chain's CDR3 is CASSGQGASSGNTIYF. The CDR3 DNA reads as TGTGCCAGCAGTGGACAGGGGGCGAGCTCTGGAAACACCATATATTTT.

J is TRBJ2-1 and V is TRBV7-2; D might be TRBD2 (6 bases). The CDR3 covers 14 residues. Trimming removed 1 base from V and 14 bases from J, with 18 bases in between. The germline CDR1 and CDR2 sequences are SGHTA and FQGNSA. CDR3 sequence: CASSLGIRAGREFF. In DNA form, the CDR3 reads TGTGCCAGCAGCTTAGGGATTAGGGCGGGAAGGGAGTTCTTC.

V gene TRBV4-3 combines with J gene TRBJ2-5; 12 positions agree with TRBD2. The trim removed 0 bases at V and 3 bases at J, leaving 5 bases unmatched. This CDR3 has 17 residues. From germline, CDR1 is LGHNA and CDR2 YSLEER. CDR3 protein: CASSQDPLAGGEETQYF. The CDR3 DNA reads TGCGCCAGCAGCCAAGATCCCCTAGCGGGGGGGGAAGAGACCCAGTACTTC.

The CDR3 sequence is CASSAGSSTDTQYF. In DNA form, the CDR3 reads TGTGCCAGTAGTGCGGGTTCTAGCACAGATACGCAGTATTTT. This rearrangement joins TRBV19 to TRBJ2-3, with D possibly TRBD2 on 5 matching bases. The V and J ends lost 5 bases and 0 bases respectively, with 9 bases between them. This CDR3 is built from 14 residues. Per the germline V gene, CDR1 is LNHDA and CDR2 is SQIVND (reference sequence).

This rearrangement joins TRBV5-1 to TRBJ2-5; 14 bases align to TRBD2. CDR3 length equals 17 residues. The germline CDR1 and CDR2 sequences are SGHRS and YFSETQ. Unmatched junction bases numbered 5, after V lost 0 bases and J lost 4 bases. The CDR3 here is CASSLGGTSGGGETQYF. Here the CDR3 DNA reads TGCGCCAGCAGCTTGGGTGGGACTAGCGGGGGCGGAGAGACCCAGTACTTC.

The genes are TRBV6-1 and TRBJ1-4; possibly TRBD1 for D (6 bases). The CDR3 extends over 14 amino acids. Germline V lookup: CDR1 MNHNS, CDR2 SASEGT. With 4 bases removed from V and 4 bases from J, the gap between germline ends came to 10 bases. For the CDR3, the DNA is TGTGCCAGCAGTGCACAGGGAAGTAATGAAAAACTGTTTTTT. This codes for CASSAQGSNEKLFF.

The V gene is TRBV11-2, the J gene TRBJ2-1; 14 positions match TRBD2. V trimming: 2 bases; J trimming: 6 bases; junction bases outside the gene matches: 9. The CDR3 runs to 18 residues. Germline V gene sequence: CDR1 SGHAT, CDR2 FQNNGV. The CDR3 reads CASSLLGTSGGGRNEQFF. CDR3 sequence (DNA): TGTGCCAGCAGCTTATTAGGGACTAGCGGGGGAGGACGCAATGAGCAGTTCTTC. Drawing the rest from reference TRBV11-2 and TRBJ2-1, the complete variable domain is EAGVAQSPRYKIIEKRQSVAFWCNPISGHATLYWYQQILGQGPKLLIQFQNNGVVDDSQLPKDRFSAERLKGVDSTLKIQPAKLEDSAVYLCASSLLGTSGGGRNEQFFGPGTRLTVL.

This sequence joins TRBV9 and TRBJ2-7; a weak D match, TRBD1 (5 bases). The CDR3 is made up of 14 amino acids. Trimming left V 4 bases short and J 3 bases short, with 14 bases between. CDR1 is SGDLS and CDR2 is YYNGEE in the germline V gene. CDR3 sequence: CASSTTGDVYEQYF. The CDR3 DNA reads as TGTGCCAGCAGCACCACAGGAGACGTCTACGAGCAGTACTTC.

J is TRBJ2-7 and V is TRBV7-3, with D perhaps matching TRBD2 (7 bases). The CDR3 runs 13 residues. CDR1 and CDR2 from the germline V gene are SGHTA and FQGTGA. V lost 5 bases, J lost 4 bases, and 12 bases lay in between. CDR3 DNA: TGTGCCAGCAGCCGAGGGGGGGGATACGAGCAGTACTTC. This sequence encodes CASSRGGGYEQYF.

The V call is TRBV5-4, the J call TRBJ1-1; D unresolved. The CDR3 covers 13 residues. The V end was cut by 0 bases, the J end by 1 base, with 4 bases between. Germline V gene data show CDR1 as SGHNT and CDR2 as YYREEE (reference sequence). The CDR3 reads CASSLEQNTEAFF. Here the CDR3 DNA reads TGTGCCAGCAGCTTGGAGCAGAACACTGAAGCTTTCTTT.